Described below is a single T cell receptor (beta chain) sequence and its context. This clonotype showed up many times. Its antigen remains unidentified. No base-level quality is on record; no much larger clone is a single base apart. Any patient with an uncontrolled infection, another autoimmune disease, pregnancy or lactation was excluded. Clinical symptoms, serum thyroxine and TRAb, thyroid ultrasound, and orbital computed tomography formed the basis for the diagnoses. Trizol reagent was used to extract total RNA, and RNA quality was then checked on an Agilent 2100 Bioanalyzer. The TCR beta CDR3 regions were amplified from RNA transcripts. A first-round RT-PCR of the TCR CDR3 used the HTBI primer set with the Qiagen OneStep RT-PCR kit. Libraries were constructed in a second round of multiplex PCR, after which size selection and purification were carried out. Paired-end sequencing of the libraries was performed with 100 bp reads on an Illumina HiSeq2000. As for the original processing: SOAPnuke was used to process the raw data, removing reads that contained adapters or uncalled bases, had a mean Phred below 15, or lacked an exact match to the constant primer or identifier. COPE v1.2.5 was used to merge the high-quality paired reads, and each unique nucleotide sequence was defined as a clonotype. MiTCR v1.1 was used to align the clonotypes against IMGT TRBV, TRBD and TRBJ reference segments. Only V-J combinations with frequency above 0.0001, covering 99% to 99.2% of repertoires, were analysed. A TCS score was defined as the ratio between F50 (clonal expansion) and ExV (chaos), using BLOSUM62-based TCRdist between CDR3 peptides within each V-J. Welch's t-statistics and random forest reduced roughly 500 V-J features to 10 to 15, which were used in a naive Bayes classifier (R e1071). The similarity between thyroid and blood repertoires was quantified using the Morisita-Horn index. TCRdb applied fastp at Q25 and MiXCR to the public reads, then kept only in-frame beta chains. Rows merge per CDR3 protein into single entries with the most common DNA and genes. What appears here as the V and J calls and clone size reflects TCRdb's work, not the paper's. This sample holds approximately 640,000 distinct CDR3 sequences; just under 45% were observed only once. Together, the top ten hold roughly 7.2% of the sample.

The CDR3 covers 16 residues, taking in both the cysteine and the phenylalanine. The retained sequence is limited to the CDR3, 48 bases, with the frame set at the first base. Looking up the germline V gene (reference sequence) yields CDR1 SEHNR and CDR2 FQNEAQ. V is clipped by 6 bases and J by 0 bases, and the sequence between their germline boundaries is 15 bases long. The data belong to a study of T cells in Graves' hyperthyroidism and ophthalmopathy (dated by TCRdb to between 2017 and 2020). About the full investigation: To identify TCR V-J signatures that set the groups apart, the researchers used a discovery cohort of about a hundred patients, made up of around 40 with Graves' ophthalmopathy and 57 with stable Graves' hyperthyroidism. An independent validation cohort of about 19 hyperthyroidism patients and 17 patients who later progressed to ophthalmopathy tested prospective prediction of ophthalmopathy. The 85 to 100 discovery patients were randomly split 7:3 into training and test sets. In several Graves' hyperthyroidism patients, the study also compared T-cell repertoires from thyroid tissue with T-cell repertoires from blood. After blood sampling, hyperthyroidism patients were treated with methimazole at a starting dose of 30 mg daily, and ophthalmopathy patients were treated with high-dose intravenous methylprednisolone. The paper reports TCR Vbeta CDR3 sequencing of roughly 140 peripheral blood samples: approximately 43 ophthalmopathy, under 85 hyperthyroidism and some 17 progressor patients. Paper-wide results and their limitations: Sample size was not statistically predetermined, and blinding of investigators to group allocation was not performed. In validation, progression to ophthalmopathy was predicted by the model with 70.59% sensitivity and 72.22% specificity, a median of approximately 6.5 months before onset. Most expanded thyroid clonotypes (frequency above 0.001) were also found in blood, which suggests that blood repertoires may mirror thyroid immune responses. A model built on a 13 V-J signature distinguished ophthalmopathy from stable hyperthyroidism, reaching 87.88% sensitivity and about 81% specificity in cross-validation and 80%/75% in testing.

The sequence derives from an adult man with Graves' disease, either hyperthyroidism or ophthalmopathy (not recorded which). Sequences were obtained from peripheral blood or thyroid tissue (not recorded which). The sequence links TRBV7-9 to TRBJ1-5, with TRBD1 perhaps the D gene, on 5 matching bases. The nucleotide sequence is given as TGTGCCAGCAGTCCCTCGGGGGGGGATAGCAATCAGCCCCAGCATTTT. It codes for CASSPSGGDSNQPQHF.